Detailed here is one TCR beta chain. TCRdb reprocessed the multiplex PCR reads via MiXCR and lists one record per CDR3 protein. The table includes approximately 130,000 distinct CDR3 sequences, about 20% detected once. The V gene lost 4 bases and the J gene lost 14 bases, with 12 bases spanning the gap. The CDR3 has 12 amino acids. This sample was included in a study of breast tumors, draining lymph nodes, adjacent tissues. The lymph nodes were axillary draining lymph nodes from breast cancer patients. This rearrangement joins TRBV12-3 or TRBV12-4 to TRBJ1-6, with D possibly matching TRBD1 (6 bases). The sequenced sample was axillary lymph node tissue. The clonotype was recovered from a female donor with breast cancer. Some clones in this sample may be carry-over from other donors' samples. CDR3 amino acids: CASSSTRDTLHF. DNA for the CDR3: TGTGCCAGCAGTTCGACCCGGGACACCCTCCACTTT.